The rows below give T cell receptor beta chains drawn from one sample of a study of control samples from healthy donors and cancer patients. The method was immunoSEQ multiplex PCR; TCRdb's version includes in-frame clones alone and lacks a portion of them. The sample comprises about 140,000 clones, 94% of which are singletons, and roughly 14% rests with the top ten. The sample taken for sequencing was blood. These receptors were obtained from a man in his forties in good health. CDR3s include the opening cysteine and the closing phenylalanine or tryptophan. Each record gives: clone size, V gene, D gene, CDR3 length, J gene, CDR3 DNA, CDR3 protein. A D gene is named only where the DNA matches it firmly. A clone size is listed for some rows: how often the clone was seen (once, few, many), or a class if it is expanded.

clone_size: .
v_call: TRBV5-5
d_call: TRBD2
cdr3_length: 16
j_call: TRBJ2-1
cdr3_nt: TGTGCCAGCAGCGCCTACTGGCGGGAGGGACTCAATGAGCAGTTCTTC
cdr3_aa: CASSAYWREGLNEQFF

clone_size: .
v_call: TRBV9
d_call: TRBD2
cdr3_length: 18
j_call: TRBJ2-2
cdr3_nt: TGTGCCAGCAGCGCCCTGTCCCTAGCGGGGGGGCTTGGCGGGGAGCTGTTTTTT
cdr3_aa: CASSALSLAGGLGGELFF

clone_size: once
v_call: TRBV20-1
d_call: .
cdr3_length: 11
j_call: TRBJ1-1
cdr3_nt: TGCAGTGCTAGACAGAACACTGAAGCTTTCTTT
cdr3_aa: CSARQNTEAFF

clone_size: .
v_call: TRBV6-5
d_call: TRBD1
cdr3_length: 14
j_call: TRBJ1-2
cdr3_nt: TGTGCCAGCAGTCCCCTTGGACAGGGAAATGGCTACACCTTC
cdr3_aa: CASSPLGQGNGYTF

clone_size: .
v_call: TRBV6-5
d_call: TRBD1
cdr3_length: 15
j_call: TRBJ2-2
cdr3_nt: TGTGCCAGCAGTAGGGGACAGGGGGCGGCCGGGGAGCTGTTTTTT
cdr3_aa: CASSRGQGAAGELFF

clone_size: .
v_call: TRBV30
d_call: .
cdr3_length: 15
j_call: TRBJ1-3
cdr3_nt: TGTGCCTGGAGCCGGGACTCGGGCTCTGGAAACACCATATATTTT
cdr3_aa: CAWSRDSGSGNTIYF

clone_size: .
v_call: TRBV6-1
d_call: .
cdr3_length: 14
j_call: TRBJ1-3
cdr3_nt: TGTGCCAGCAGTGAAACAGGGTATGGAAACACCATATATTTT
cdr3_aa: CASSETGYGNTIYF

clone_size: few
v_call: TRBV5-1
d_call: .
cdr3_length: 14
j_call: TRBJ1-2
cdr3_nt: TGCGCCAGCAGCTTGGCCCAAGGGGCAGGTGGCTACACCTTC
cdr3_aa: CASSLAQGAGGYTF

clone_size: .
v_call: TRBV7-9
d_call: TRBD1
cdr3_length: 15
j_call: TRBJ2-3
cdr3_nt: TGTGCCAGCAGCACCCGACAGGGGGTTGGAGATACGCAGTATTTT
cdr3_aa: CASSTRQGVGDTQYF

clone_size: .
v_call: TRBV5-5
d_call: TRBD1
cdr3_length: 15
j_call: TRBJ2-7
cdr3_nt: TGTGCCAGCAGCTTGGCGCGGACAGGCTCCTACGAGCAGTACTTC
cdr3_aa: CASSLARTGSYEQYF

clone_size: .
v_call: TRBV27
d_call: TRBD1
cdr3_length: 14
j_call: TRBJ1-2
cdr3_nt: TGTGCCAGCAGTCCGCCGGGACAGGACTATGGCTACACCTTC
cdr3_aa: CASSPPGQDYGYTF

clone_size: .
v_call: TRBV29-1
d_call: .
cdr3_length: 14
j_call: TRBJ1-2
cdr3_nt: TGCAGCGTAGCAACAGGGTCTGGAGGAGGAGGCTACACCTTC
cdr3_aa: CSVATGSGGGGYTF

clone_size: .
v_call: TRBV5-1
d_call: .
cdr3_length: 14
j_call: TRBJ2-6
cdr3_nt: TGCGCCAGCAGCTTGGGTTCAGGGGCCAACGTCCTGACTTTC
cdr3_aa: CASSLGSGANVLTF

clone_size: .
v_call: TRBV11-2
d_call: TRBD1
cdr3_length: 14
j_call: TRBJ2-3
cdr3_nt: TGTGCCAGCAGCTTCAGGGACAGGGGAGATACGCAGTATTTT
cdr3_aa: CASSFRDRGDTQYF

clone_size: once
v_call: TRBV12-1
d_call: .
cdr3_length: 13
j_call: TRBJ2-7
cdr3_nt: TGTGCCAGCAGCTTTGTGTCACCGGGCCGGCAGTACTTC
cdr3_aa: CASSFVSPGRQYF

clone_size: .
v_call: TRBV5-6
d_call: .
cdr3_length: 14
j_call: TRBJ1-2
cdr3_nt: TGTGCCAGCAGCTTCACGGACAGTCTCTATGGCTACACCTTC
cdr3_aa: CASSFTDSLYGYTF

clone_size: .
v_call: TRBV6-1
d_call: .
cdr3_length: 15
j_call: TRBJ1-1
cdr3_nt: TGTGCCAGCAGACCTTTGGGGGAGGAGAACACTGAAGCTTTCTTT
cdr3_aa: CASRPLGEENTEAFF

clone_size: .
v_call: TRBV7-6
d_call: .
cdr3_length: 17
j_call: TRBJ2-5
cdr3_nt: TGTGCCAGCAGCTCATTAATAGAAACAGGGATCTCGGAGACCCAGTACTTC
cdr3_aa: CASSSLIETGISETQYF

clone_size: .
v_call: TRBV12-3/TRBV12-4
d_call: TRBD1
cdr3_length: 13
j_call: TRBJ1-1
cdr3_nt: TGTGCCAGCAGTTTCCGGGACAGGGATGAAGCTTTCTTT
cdr3_aa: CASSFRDRDEAFF

clone_size: .
v_call: TRBV4-1
d_call: TRBD2
cdr3_length: 16
j_call: TRBJ2-2
cdr3_nt: TGCGCCAGCAGCCAAGCAGGGACTAAGGGCACCGGGGAGCTGTTTTTT
cdr3_aa: CASSQAGTKGTGELFF

clone_size: .
v_call: TRBV15
d_call: .
cdr3_length: 13
j_call: TRBJ1-1
cdr3_nt: TGTGCCACCAGCATACAAGTGAACACTGAAGCTTTCTTT
cdr3_aa: CATSIQVNTEAFF

clone_size: .
v_call: TRBV30
d_call: .
cdr3_length: 14
j_call: TRBJ1-5
cdr3_nt: TGTGCCTATGGGACGGGGAATAGCAATCAGCCCCAGCATTTT
cdr3_aa: CAYGTGNSNQPQHF

clone_size: .
v_call: TRBV18
d_call: .
cdr3_length: 14
j_call: TRBJ2-5
cdr3_nt: TGTGCCAGCTCACCACCGGTGGGGAGGGAGACCCAGTACTTC
cdr3_aa: CASSPPVGRETQYF

clone_size: .
v_call: TRBV24-1
d_call: TRBD1
cdr3_length: 15
j_call: TRBJ1-2
cdr3_nt: TGTGCCACCAGTGACCGGGACAGGGGGGGCTATGGCTACACCTTC
cdr3_aa: CATSDRDRGGYGYTF

clone_size: .
v_call: TRBV9
d_call: .
cdr3_length: 14
j_call: TRBJ1-4
cdr3_nt: TGTGCCAGCACCGTAAGGGGAACTAATGAAAAACTGTTTTTT
cdr3_aa: CASTVRGTNEKLFF

clone_size: once
v_call: TRBV10-3
d_call: TRBD2
cdr3_length: 19
j_call: TRBJ2-1
cdr3_nt: TGTGGGACCTCGTTTGGAGCGGGGGCCTTAGGTTCCTCCTACAATGAGCAGTTCTTC
cdr3_aa: CGTSFGAGALGSSYNEQFF

clone_size: .
v_call: TRBV6-6
d_call: .
cdr3_length: 16
j_call: TRBJ1-4
cdr3_nt: TGTGCCAGCAGTTCCGGCCCCGGGAAAACTAATGAAAAACTGTTTTTT
cdr3_aa: CASSSGPGKTNEKLFF

clone_size: .
v_call: TRBV18
d_call: TRBD1
cdr3_length: 18
j_call: TRBJ1-3
cdr3_nt: TGTGCCAGCTCACCCCGGGACAGGGGGCTATGGTTTGGAAACACCATATATTTT
cdr3_aa: CASSPRDRGLWFGNTIYF

clone_size: once
v_call: TRBV6-2/TRBV6-3
d_call: TRBD1
cdr3_length: 14
j_call: TRBJ1-2
cdr3_nt: TGTGCCAGCAGCGATCCTGGACAGGGAGGCGGCTACACCTTC
cdr3_aa: CASSDPGQGGGYTF

clone_size: once
v_call: TRBV27
d_call: .
cdr3_length: 15
j_call: TRBJ2-5
cdr3_nt: TGTGCCAGCAGACTAACGAGGGGGTACCAAGAGACCCAGTACTTC
cdr3_aa: CASRLTRGYQETQYF

clone_size: .
v_call: TRBV12-5
d_call: TRBD1
cdr3_length: 16
j_call: TRBJ2-2
cdr3_nt: TGTGCTAGTGGTTTGGGGCAGGGGGCCTACACCGGGGAGCTGTTTTTT
cdr3_aa: CASGLGQGAYTGELFF

clone_size: once
v_call: TRBV4-2
d_call: .
cdr3_length: 14
j_call: TRBJ2-7
cdr3_nt: TGTGCCAGCAGCCAAGGGGGAACTAAGACCGAGCAGTACTTC
cdr3_aa: CASSQGGTKTEQYF

clone_size: .
v_call: TRBV7-3
d_call: .
cdr3_length: 13
j_call: TRBJ1-1
cdr3_nt: TGTGCCAGCAGCGTGACAGGCGGAACTGAAGCTTTCTTT
cdr3_aa: CASSVTGGTEAFF

clone_size: .
v_call: TRBV19
d_call: TRBD1
cdr3_length: 14
j_call: TRBJ1-2
cdr3_nt: TGTGCCAGTAGTATAAGACAGGGGGCGCGTGGCTACACCTTC
cdr3_aa: CASSIRQGARGYTF

clone_size: once
v_call: TRBV25-1
d_call: .
cdr3_length: 13
j_call: TRBJ2-7
cdr3_nt: TGTGCCAGCAGTAGAGCCTCCTCCTACGAGCAGTACTTC
cdr3_aa: CASSRASSYEQYF

clone_size: .
v_call: TRBV19
d_call: .
cdr3_length: 14
j_call: TRBJ2-4
cdr3_nt: TGTGCCAGTAGTCGGGACCGGCCCAAAAACATTCAGTACTTC
cdr3_aa: CASSRDRPKNIQYF

clone_size: .
v_call: TRBV5-1
d_call: .
cdr3_length: 14
j_call: TRBJ2-7
cdr3_nt: TGCGCCAGCAGCTTTGGGCAGTTTTCCTACGAGCAGTACTTC
cdr3_aa: CASSFGQFSYEQYF

clone_size: once
v_call: TRBV7-8
d_call: TRBD2
cdr3_length: 15
j_call: TRBJ2-1
cdr3_nt: TGTGCCAGCAGCCCTCGACTAGCGGGACGGCATGAGCAGTTCTTC
cdr3_aa: CASSPRLAGRHEQFF

clone_size: .
v_call: TRBV3-1/TRBV3-2
d_call: TRBD1
cdr3_length: 17
j_call: TRBJ1-3
cdr3_nt: TGTGCCAGCAGCCCGCGGACAGGCTGTTTAACTGGAAACACCATATATTTT
cdr3_aa: CASSPRTGCLTGNTIYF

clone_size: .
v_call: TRBV3-1/TRBV3-2
d_call: .
cdr3_length: 16
j_call: TRBJ1-1
cdr3_nt: TGTGCCAGCGCGATCGGGGGCAGGCAGTTAAACACTGAAGCTTTCTTT
cdr3_aa: CASAIGGRQLNTEAFF

clone_size: .
v_call: TRBV29-1
d_call: TRBD2
cdr3_length: 13
j_call: TRBJ2-7
cdr3_nt: TGCAGCGTTGGACTAGCGGGAATAGCCGAGCAGTACTTC
cdr3_aa: CSVGLAGIAEQYF

clone_size: .
v_call: TRBV19
d_call: .
cdr3_length: 15
j_call: TRBJ1-5
cdr3_nt: TGTGCCAGTAGTATGGAGCACGGGTACAATCAGCCCCAGCATTTT
cdr3_aa: CASSMEHGYNQPQHF

clone_size: once
v_call: TRBV7-9
d_call: TRBD1
cdr3_length: 15
j_call: TRBJ2-3
cdr3_nt: TGTGCCAGCAGCTTAGTGGGACAGGGAACAGATACGCAGTATTTT
cdr3_aa: CASSLVGQGTDTQYF

clone_size: .
v_call: TRBV13
d_call: .
cdr3_length: 17
j_call: TRBJ2-7
cdr3_nt: TGTGCCAGCAGCTTAGGACCTGGTAGGGCGCTGGGGGTCGAGCAGTACTTC
cdr3_aa: CASSLGPGRALGVEQYF

clone_size: .
v_call: TRBV24-1
d_call: .
cdr3_length: 14
j_call: TRBJ2-3
cdr3_nt: TGTGCCACCAGTGAGGGCGGGAGCACAGATACGCAGTATTTT
cdr3_aa: CATSEGGSTDTQYF

clone_size: .
v_call: TRBV11-2
d_call: TRBD1
cdr3_length: 13
j_call: TRBJ1-1
cdr3_nt: TGTGCCAGCAGCCCCCAGGGGGCCTATGAAGCTTTCTTT
cdr3_aa: CASSPQGAYEAFF

clone_size: .
v_call: TRBV11-2
d_call: .
cdr3_length: 15
j_call: TRBJ2-2
cdr3_nt: TGTGCCAGCAGCTTAGGCGTGGGGTCCCCCGGGGAGCTGTTTTTT
cdr3_aa: CASSLGVGSPGELFF

clone_size: once
v_call: TRBV9
d_call: .
cdr3_length: 15
j_call: TRBJ2-7
cdr3_nt: TGTGCCAGCAGCGTGGGGGAGAGGGGTCCCTACGAGCAGTACTTC
cdr3_aa: CASSVGERGPYEQYF

clone_size: .
v_call: TRBV7-2
d_call: .
cdr3_length: 18
j_call: TRBJ1-5
cdr3_nt: TGTGCCAGCAGCTTAGTTGGGGGGGGACACCATAGCAATCAGCCCCAGCATTTT
cdr3_aa: CASSLVGGGHHSNQPQHF

clone_size: .
v_call: TRBV6-6
d_call: TRBD1
cdr3_length: 18
j_call: TRBJ2-1
cdr3_nt: TGTGCCAGCAGTCGGACAGGGACGAGCTACCCCTCCTACAATGAGCAGTTCTTC
cdr3_aa: CASSRTGTSYPSYNEQFF

clone_size: .
v_call: TRBV3-1/TRBV3-2
d_call: .
cdr3_length: 15
j_call: TRBJ1-2
cdr3_nt: TGTGCCAGCAGCCAAGATCAGGCAGGAATAGATGGCTACACCTTC
cdr3_aa: CASSQDQAGIDGYTF

clone_size: .
v_call: TRBV28
d_call: .
cdr3_length: 12
j_call: TRBJ1-1
cdr3_nt: TGTGCCTCTCGTCTCGGGAACACTGAAGCTTTCTTT
cdr3_aa: CASRLGNTEAFF

clone_size: .
v_call: TRBV11-2
d_call: TRBD1
cdr3_length: 14
j_call: TRBJ2-7
cdr3_nt: TGTGCCAGCAGCCAGGACAGGGGAGGGTACGAGCAGTACTTC
cdr3_aa: CASSQDRGGYEQYF

clone_size: .
v_call: TRBV6-8
d_call: .
cdr3_length: 18
j_call: TRBJ1-5
cdr3_nt: TGTGCCAGTCGTACCACCCACCCCTCCCCCGGGAGCAATCAGCCCCAGCATTTT
cdr3_aa: CASRTTHPSPGSNQPQHF

clone_size: .
v_call: TRBV4-1
d_call: .
cdr3_length: 14
j_call: TRBJ2-2
cdr3_nt: TGCGCCAGCAGCCAAGGGGGGGTAACCGGGGAGCTGTTTTTT
cdr3_aa: CASSQGGVTGELFF

clone_size: few
v_call: TRBV6-5
d_call: .
cdr3_length: 14
j_call: TRBJ1-6
cdr3_nt: TGTGCCAGCAGTTACGACCGTTTAATTGGACCCCTCCACTTT
cdr3_aa: CASSYDRLIGPLHF

clone_size: .
v_call: TRBV7-8
d_call: .
cdr3_length: 14
j_call: TRBJ2-7
cdr3_nt: TGTGCCAGCAGCTTAGCCCCGGGGGCCTACGAGCAGTACTTC
cdr3_aa: CASSLAPGAYEQYF

clone_size: .
v_call: TRBV4-1
d_call: .
cdr3_length: 11
j_call: TRBJ1-1
cdr3_nt: TGCGCCAGCAGCCAGAACACTGAAGCTTTCTTT
cdr3_aa: CASSQNTEAFF

clone_size: .
v_call: TRBV29-1
d_call: .
cdr3_length: 13
j_call: TRBJ1-2
cdr3_nt: TGCAGCGTTGGGGCAGGACCCAACTATGGCTACACCTTC
cdr3_aa: CSVGAGPNYGYTF

clone_size: .
v_call: TRBV5-1
d_call: .
cdr3_length: 17
j_call: TRBJ2-2
cdr3_nt: TGCGCCAGCACCCTGACTCCCGATTCGGCCTACACCGGGGAGCTGTTTTTT
cdr3_aa: CASTLTPDSAYTGELFF